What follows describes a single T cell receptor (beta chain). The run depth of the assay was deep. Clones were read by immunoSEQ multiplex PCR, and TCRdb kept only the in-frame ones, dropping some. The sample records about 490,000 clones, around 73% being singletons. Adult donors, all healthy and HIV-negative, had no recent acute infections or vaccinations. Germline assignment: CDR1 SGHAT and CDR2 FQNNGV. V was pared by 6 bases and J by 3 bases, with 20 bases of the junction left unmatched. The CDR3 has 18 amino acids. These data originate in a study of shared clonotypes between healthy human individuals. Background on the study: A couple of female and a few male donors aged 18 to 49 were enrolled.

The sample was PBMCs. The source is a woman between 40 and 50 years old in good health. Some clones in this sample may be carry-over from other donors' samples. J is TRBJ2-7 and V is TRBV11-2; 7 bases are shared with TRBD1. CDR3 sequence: CASSSIAVWGQTFYEQYF. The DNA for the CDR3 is TGTGCCAGCAGTTCGATCGCCGTCTGGGGACAGACCTTCTACGAGCAGTACTTC.